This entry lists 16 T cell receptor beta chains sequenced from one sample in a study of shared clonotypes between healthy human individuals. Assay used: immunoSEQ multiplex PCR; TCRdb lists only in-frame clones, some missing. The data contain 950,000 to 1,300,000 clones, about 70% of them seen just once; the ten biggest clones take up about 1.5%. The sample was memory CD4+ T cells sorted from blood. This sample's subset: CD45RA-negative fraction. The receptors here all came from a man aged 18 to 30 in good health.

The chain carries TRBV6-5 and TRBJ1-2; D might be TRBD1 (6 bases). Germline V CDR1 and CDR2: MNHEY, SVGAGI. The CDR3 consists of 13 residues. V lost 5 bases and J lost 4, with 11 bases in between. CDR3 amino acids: CASSLQGGYGYTF. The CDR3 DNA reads TGTGCCAGCAGTCTACAGGGTGGCTATGGCTACACCTTC.

CDR3 DNA: TGTGCCAGCAGCCCCTTAGGCGGGGGGCCTTCCTACGAGCAGTACTTC. It codes for CASSPLGGGPSYEQYF. The rearrangement joins TRBV11-3 to TRBJ2-7, with 8 bases that match TRBD2. J gave up 1 base and V 5 bases, and 10 bases lay outside the gene matches. Germline loops: CDR1 SGHNT, CDR2 YENEEA. The CDR3 loop spans 16 amino acids.

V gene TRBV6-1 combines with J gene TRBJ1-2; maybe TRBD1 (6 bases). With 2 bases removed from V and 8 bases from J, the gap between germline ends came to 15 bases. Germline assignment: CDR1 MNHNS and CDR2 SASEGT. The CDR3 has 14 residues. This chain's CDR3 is CASSENLAGVGYTF. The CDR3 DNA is TGTGCCAGCAGTGAAAATCTGGCAGGGGTAGGCTACACCTTC.

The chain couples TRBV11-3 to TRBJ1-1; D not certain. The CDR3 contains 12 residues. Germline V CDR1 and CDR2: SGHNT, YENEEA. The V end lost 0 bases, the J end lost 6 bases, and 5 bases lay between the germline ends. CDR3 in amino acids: CASSLDGAEAFF. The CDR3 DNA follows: TGTGCCAGCAGCTTAGATGGGGCTGAAGCTTTCTTT.

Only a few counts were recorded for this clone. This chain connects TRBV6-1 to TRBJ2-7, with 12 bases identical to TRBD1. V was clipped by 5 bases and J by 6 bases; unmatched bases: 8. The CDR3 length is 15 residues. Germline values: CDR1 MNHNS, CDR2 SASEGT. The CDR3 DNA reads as TGTGCCAGCAGTACTAGGGACAGGGGGCAATTCGAGCAGTACTTC. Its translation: CASSTRDRGQFEQYF.

Here the CDR3 reads CASSFTSGNGVYEQFF. The CDR3 nucleotides read TGTGCCAGCAGCTTTACTAGCGGGAACGGGGTCTATGAGCAGTTCTTC. V is TRBV7-2 and J is TRBJ2-1; 10 nucleotides line up with TRBD2. The CDR3 has 16 amino acids. Germline-derived CDR1 and CDR2 are SGHTA and FQGNSA. Trimming removed 3 bases from V and 8 bases from J; junction bases left unmatched: 10. The full variable domain, rest sourced from reference TRBV7-2 and TRBJ2-1, is GAGVSQSPSNKVTEKGKDVELRCDPISGHTALYWYRQSLGQGLEFLIYFQGNSAPDKSGLPSDRFSAERTGGSVSTLTIQRTQQEDSAVYLCASSFTSGNGVYEQFFGPGTRLTVL.

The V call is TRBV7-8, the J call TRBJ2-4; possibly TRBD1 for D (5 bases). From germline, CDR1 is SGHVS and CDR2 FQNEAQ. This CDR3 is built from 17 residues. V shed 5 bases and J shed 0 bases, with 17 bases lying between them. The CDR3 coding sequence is TGTGCCAGCAGCGACAGCCATCAGATAGTAGCCAAAAACATTCAGTACTTC. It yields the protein CASSDSHQIVAKNIQYF.

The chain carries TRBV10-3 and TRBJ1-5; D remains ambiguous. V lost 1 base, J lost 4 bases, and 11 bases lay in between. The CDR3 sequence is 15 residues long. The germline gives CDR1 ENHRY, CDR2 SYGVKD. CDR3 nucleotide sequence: TGTGCCATCAGTGAGTTCCAGACTGGAAATCAGCCCCAGCATTTT. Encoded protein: CAISEFQTGNQPQHF.

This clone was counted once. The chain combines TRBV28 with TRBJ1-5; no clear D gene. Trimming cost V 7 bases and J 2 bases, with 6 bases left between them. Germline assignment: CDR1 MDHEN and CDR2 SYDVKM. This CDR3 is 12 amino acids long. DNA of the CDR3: TGTGCCAGCAACTGGGGCAATCAGCCCCAGCATTTT. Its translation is CASNWGNQPQHF. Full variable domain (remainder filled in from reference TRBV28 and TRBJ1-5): DVKVTQSSRYLVKRTGEKVFLECVQDMDHENMFWYRQDPGLGLRLIYFSYDVKMKEKGDIPEGYSVSREKKERFSLILESASTNQTSMYLCASNWGNQPQHFGDGTRLSIL.

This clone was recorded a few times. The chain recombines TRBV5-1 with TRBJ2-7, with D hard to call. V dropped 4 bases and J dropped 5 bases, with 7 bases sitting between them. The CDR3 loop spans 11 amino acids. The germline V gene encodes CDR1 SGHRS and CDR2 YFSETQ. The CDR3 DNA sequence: TGCGCCAGCAGCCTAGACCACGAGCAGTACTTC. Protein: CASSLDHEQYF.

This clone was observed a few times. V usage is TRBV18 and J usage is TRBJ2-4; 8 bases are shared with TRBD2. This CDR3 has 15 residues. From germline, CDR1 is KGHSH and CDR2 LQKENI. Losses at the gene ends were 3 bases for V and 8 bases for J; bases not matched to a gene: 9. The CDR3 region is CASSPAGGSRDIQYF. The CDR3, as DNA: TGTGCCAGCTCACCGGCGGGGGGCTCCCGGGACATTCAGTACTTC.

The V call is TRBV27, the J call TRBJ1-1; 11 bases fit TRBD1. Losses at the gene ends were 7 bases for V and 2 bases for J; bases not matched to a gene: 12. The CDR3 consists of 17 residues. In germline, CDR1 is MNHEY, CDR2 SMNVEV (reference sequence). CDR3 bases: TGTGCCAGCATATTGTCGGGACAGGGGGGACATAACACTGAAGCTTTCTTT. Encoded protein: CASILSGQGGHNTEAFF.

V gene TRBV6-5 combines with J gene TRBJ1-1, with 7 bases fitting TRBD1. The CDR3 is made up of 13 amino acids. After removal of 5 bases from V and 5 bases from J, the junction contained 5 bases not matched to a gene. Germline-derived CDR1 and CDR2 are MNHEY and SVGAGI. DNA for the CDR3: TGTGCCAGCAGTAAGGGGGCTGGTACTGAAGCTTTCTTT. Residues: CASSKGAGTEAFF.

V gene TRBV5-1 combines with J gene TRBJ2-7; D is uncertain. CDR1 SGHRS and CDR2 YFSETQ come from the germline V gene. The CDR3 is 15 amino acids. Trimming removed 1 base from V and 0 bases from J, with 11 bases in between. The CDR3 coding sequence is TGCGCCAGCAGCTTGCTTATCAGCAGCTCCTACGAGCAGTACTTC. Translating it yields CASSLLISSSYEQYF.

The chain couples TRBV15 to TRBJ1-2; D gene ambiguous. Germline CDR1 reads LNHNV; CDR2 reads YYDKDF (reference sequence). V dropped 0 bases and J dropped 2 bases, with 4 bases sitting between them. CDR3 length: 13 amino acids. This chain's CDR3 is CATSRDGNYGYTF. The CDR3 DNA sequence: TGTGCCACCAGCAGAGATGGGAACTATGGCTACACCTTC.

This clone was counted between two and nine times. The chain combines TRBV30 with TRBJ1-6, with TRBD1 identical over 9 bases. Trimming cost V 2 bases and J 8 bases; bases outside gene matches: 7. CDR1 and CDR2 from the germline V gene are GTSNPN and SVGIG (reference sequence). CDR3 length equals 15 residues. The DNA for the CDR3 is TGTGCCTGGAGTCCGGGACAGGGACAGGATTCACCCCTCCACTTT. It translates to CAWSPGQGQDSPLHF.